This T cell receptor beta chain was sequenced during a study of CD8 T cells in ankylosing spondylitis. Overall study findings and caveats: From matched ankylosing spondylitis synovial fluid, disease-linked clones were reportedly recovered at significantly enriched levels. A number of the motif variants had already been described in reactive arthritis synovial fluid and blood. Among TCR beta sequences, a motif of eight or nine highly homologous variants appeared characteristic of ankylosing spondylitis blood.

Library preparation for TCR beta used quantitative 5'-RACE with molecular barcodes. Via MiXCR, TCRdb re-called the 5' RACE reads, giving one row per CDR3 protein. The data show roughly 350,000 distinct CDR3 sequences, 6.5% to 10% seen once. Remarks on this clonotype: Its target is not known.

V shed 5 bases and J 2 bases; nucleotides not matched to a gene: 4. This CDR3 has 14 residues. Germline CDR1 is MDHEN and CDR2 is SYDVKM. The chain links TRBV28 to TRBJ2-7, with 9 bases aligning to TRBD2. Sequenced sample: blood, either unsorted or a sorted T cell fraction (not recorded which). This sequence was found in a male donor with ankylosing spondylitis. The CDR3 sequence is CASSTAGGAYEQYF. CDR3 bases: TGTGCCAGCAGTACAGCGGGAGGTGCCTACGAGCAGTACTTC. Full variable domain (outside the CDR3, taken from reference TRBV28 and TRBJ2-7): DVKVTQSSRYLVKRTGEKVFLECVQDMDHENMFWYRQDPGLGLRLIYFSYDVKMKEKGDIPEGYSVSREKKERFSLILESASTNQTSMYLCASSTAGGAYEQYFGPGTRLTVT.